Listed here are 26 T cell receptor beta chains from one sample, sequenced in a study of CD8 T cells in ankylosing spondylitis (dated by TCRdb to the late 2010s). Preparation of the library involved 5' RACE. For sequencing, an Illumina HiSeq 2500 was employed. TCRdb reprocessed the public reads (quality trimming at Q25 with fastp, clone calling with MiXCR) and kept in-frame beta chains. One record per CDR3 amino acid sequence lists the most common genes and DNA. This sample has about 220,000 distinct CDR3 sequences in its table, and roughly a tenth of those were observed once. The ten largest make up 21% of the sample. Sequenced input: blood, either unsorted or a sorted T cell fraction (not recorded which). These receptor sequences come from a male donor with ankylosing spondylitis or in good health (not recorded which).

This clonotype was seen repeatedly, ten times or more. The V gene is TRBV5-1, the J gene TRBJ2-1, with D perhaps TRBD1 or TRBD2 (5 bases each). The CDR3 spans 15 residues. The germline gives CDR1 SGHRS, CDR2 YFSETQ. Deletions cut 0 bases from V and 7 bases from J, with 14 bases between. The CDR3 reads CASSLVGESTNEQFF. The DNA for the CDR3 is TGCGCCAGCAGCTTGGTGGGGGAGTCCACGAATGAGCAGTTCTTC.

Comment on this clonotype: A much larger clonotype is one base distant, so this may be a read error. The rearrangement links TRBV5-1 to TRBJ2-3, with D maybe TRBD2 (7 bases). This CDR3 comprises 16 residues. CDR1 is SGHRS and CDR2 is YFSETQ in the germline V gene. V dropped 4 bases and J dropped 2 bases, with 17 bases sitting between them. This CDR3 reads CASSLRTRGITDTQYF. CDR3 coding DNA: TGCGCCAGCAGCCTTAGGACTAGGGGGATCACAGATACGCAGTATTTT.

This clonotype appeared many times. The chain uses TRBV20-1 and TRBJ1-5, with a tentative D call TRBD1 (5 bases). The CDR3 has 11 residues. CDR1 is DFQATT, CDR2 SNEGSKA, per germline (reference sequence). Deletions cut 6 bases from V and 5 bases from J, with 8 bases between. The CDR3 DNA sequence: TGCAGTGCCCTGGGGGATCAGCCCCAGCATTTT. This sequence encodes CSALGDQPQHF.

This clonotype was observed at least ten times. An end of the junction does not agree with germline; a read error may underlie this. The V call is TRBV7-7, the J call TRBJ1-1, with D possibly matching TRBD1 (5 bases). CDR1 and CDR2 (germline): SSHAT, FNYEAQ (reference sequence). This CDR3 has 13 amino acids. CDR3 sequence: CASSPQGSTEAFF. For the CDR3, the DNA is TGTGCTAGCAGCCCTCAGGGTTCCACTGAAGCTTTCTTT.

The chain uses TRBV9 and TRBJ1-1, with D unclear. The germline gives CDR1 SGDLS, CDR2 YYNGEE. The ends were cut back, 3 bases at V and 4 bases at J, with 10 bases in the middle. The CDR3 extends over 13 amino acids. The CDR3: CASSENGFTEAFF. In DNA, the CDR3 is TGTGCCAGCAGCGAAAATGGGTTCACTGAAGCTTTCTTT. Based on the CDR3 plus reference TRBV9 and TRBJ1-1, the full variable domain is DSGVTQTPKHLITATGQRVTLRCSPRSGDLSVYWYQQSLDQGLQFLIQYYNGEERAKGNILERFSAQQFPDLHSELNLSSLELGDSALYFCASSENGFTEAFFGQGTRLTVV.

The chain combines TRBV2 with TRBJ1-1, with D maybe TRBD1 (6 bases). Germline assignment: CDR1 SNHLY and CDR2 FYNNEI. This CDR3 is built from 15 residues. The ends were cut back, 6 bases at V and 5 bases at J, with 19 bases in the middle. The CDR3 DNA sequence: TGTGCCAGCAGAAGACAGCTGAGGGGGGAGACTGAAGCTTTCTTT. Encoded protein: CASRRQLRGETEAFF. Full variable domain (rest looked up from reference TRBV2 and TRBJ1-1): EPEVTQTPSHQVTQMGQEVILRCVPISNHLYFYWYRQILGQKVEFLVSFYNNEISEKSEIFDDQFSVERPDGSNFTLKIRSTKLEDSAMYFCASRRQLRGETEAFFGQGTRLTVV.

Regarding this clonotype: This may come from a read error, since a much larger clone is one base off. The chain is built from TRBV7-9 and TRBJ2-3; possibly TRBD2 for D (5 bases). This CDR3 comprises 15 residues. The germline V and J ends were trimmed by 5 bases and 2 bases, with 14 bases remaining between them. Germline-derived CDR1 and CDR2 are SEHNR and FQNEAQ (reference sequence). The CDR3 DNA reads as TGTGCCAGCAGCCACACCGACTATTACACAGATACGCAGTATTTT. Its protein is CASSHTDYYTDTQYF.

In this sample, this clonotype turned up many times. This chain joins TRBV7-9 and TRBJ1-1; D gene unclear. The CDR3 loop spans 13 amino acids. The V gene lost 7 bases and the J gene lost 1 base, with 10 bases spanning the gap. CDR1 is SEHNR, CDR2 FQNEAQ, per germline (reference sequence). The CDR3 loop reads CASTPKSNTEAFF. In DNA, the CDR3 is TGTGCCAGCACCCCTAAATCGAACACTGAAGCTTTCTTT.

This clonotype was observed many times. The chain couples TRBV6-1 to TRBJ1-1; no firm D call. From germline, CDR1 is MNHNS and CDR2 SASEGT. The CDR3 contains 14 residues. Trimming took off 1 base at V and 8 bases at J, with 14 bases between the two ends. CDR3 loop: CASSEDPQRWEAFF. The CDR3 coding sequence is TGTGCCAGCAGTGAAGACCCCCAGAGATGGGAAGCTTTCTTT.

This clonotype was seen ten or more times. J is TRBJ2-2 and V is TRBV12-3 or TRBV12-4; perhaps TRBD1 as D (6 bases). V was cut by 3 bases and J by 4 bases, with 12 bases left in between. CDR3 length: 15 amino acids. The CDR3 reads CASSLSRGSTGELFF. CDR3 sequence (DNA): TGTGCCAGCAGTTTGTCCAGGGGAAGCACCGGGGAGCTGTTTTTT.

This clonotype was counted many times. The chain combines TRBV20-1 with TRBJ2-1; 16 nucleotides agree with TRBD2. The CDR3 covers 19 residues. The V segment lost 2 bases and the J segment 3 bases; nucleotides outside the gene matches: 10. The germline V gene encodes CDR1 DFQATT and CDR2 SNEGSKA (reference sequence). CDR3 in amino acids: CSARSPGTSGGAIYNEQFF. As DNA, the CDR3 is TGCAGTGCTAGATCCCCCGGGACTAGCGGGGGGGCCATCTACAATGAGCAGTTCTTC.

The chain is built from TRBV6-5 and TRBJ2-1; D uncertain. V was cut by 2 bases and J by 7 bases, with 15 bases left in between. Germline lookup yields CDR1 MNHEY and CDR2 SVGAGI. CDR3 length equals 15 residues. CDR3 nucleotides: TGTGCCAGCAGTTACAATAGGGTTTTCGGGAATGAGCAGTTCTTC. Its protein is CASSYNRVFGNEQFF.

This clonotype was seen ten or more times. The chain links TRBV5-1 to TRBJ2-3, with D perhaps matching TRBD2 (5 bases). This CDR3 spans 15 amino acids. Per the germline V gene, CDR1 is SGHRS and CDR2 is YFSETQ. V shed 3 bases and J shed 2 bases, with 13 bases lying between them. In DNA form, the CDR3 reads TGCGCCAGCAGCTCGGACTTCGCCCCCACAGATACGCAGTATTTT. Protein: CASSSDFAPTDTQYF.

This clonotype has a count of ten or more. The V and J genes are TRBV20-1 and TRBJ1-1; D is perhaps TRBD1 (5 bases). The germline V gene has CDR1 DFQATT and CDR2 SNEGSKA (reference sequence). The CDR3 sequence is 11 residues long. Trimming removed 0 bases from V and 6 bases from J, with 5 bases in between. The CDR3 bases are TGCAGTGCTAGAGAAGGGGCTGAAGCTTTCTTT. Protein sequence: CSAREGAEAFF.

This clonotype was seen many times. The V and J genes are TRBV9 and TRBJ1-2, with TRBD1 identical over 9 bases. Per germline, CDR1 SGDLS and CDR2 YYNGEE. J lost 7 bases, V lost 4 bases, and 11 bases had no gene match. The CDR3 is 15 amino acids. CDR3 in DNA: TGTGCCAGCAGCCCACCCGGGACAGGGACTTTTGGCTACACCTTC. Amino acids: CASSPPGTGTFGYTF.

This clonotype has a count of ten or more. V usage is TRBV7-9 and J usage is TRBJ2-5; 7 positions agree with TRBD1. The CDR3 is made up of 14 amino acids. The germline V gene encodes CDR1 SEHNR and CDR2 FQNEAQ (reference sequence). V shed 3 bases and J 4 bases; nucleotides not matched to a gene: 5. This chain's CDR3 is CASSFTGVGETQYF. The CDR3 coding sequence is TGTGCCAGCAGCTTCACAGGGGTGGGAGAGACCCAGTACTTC.

The table lists this clonotype with many counts. The rearrangement uses TRBV20-1 and TRBJ1-4, with D possibly matching TRBD1 (5 bases). This CDR3 comprises 15 residues. In germline, CDR1 is DFQATT, CDR2 SNEGSKA (reference sequence). With 3 bases removed from V and 5 bases from J, the gap between germline ends came to 16 bases. The CDR3 region has the DNA TGCAGTGCTAGGACCCACGCGGGGCAAAATGAAAAACTGTTTTTT. It translates to CSARTHAGQNEKLFF.

There are a few counts of this clonotype. The chain carries TRBV19 and TRBJ2-1, with 12 bases that match TRBD1. The V gene end was trimmed by 5 bases and the J gene end by 9 bases; junction bases not matched to a gene: 11. CDR3 length equals 16 residues. Germline V gene sequence: CDR1 LNHDA, CDR2 SQIVND (reference sequence). The CDR3 DNA sequence: TGTGCCAGTAGTGGCCCCCGGGACAGGGGGCATATTGAGCAGTTCTTC. This translates into CASSGPRDRGHIEQFF.

This clonotype was seen repeatedly, ten times or more. This chain links TRBV15 with TRBJ1-6; TRBD1 might be the D (5 bases). Germline V CDR1 and CDR2: LNHNV, YYDKDF (reference sequence). The V and J ends lost 1 base and 7 bases respectively, with 14 bases between them. This CDR3 comprises 16 residues. The CDR3, as DNA: TGTGCCACCAGCAGAGGATCCATTCGGGGGAATTCACCCCTCCACTTT. This translates into CATSRGSIRGNSPLHF.

This clonotype was counted a few times. The rearrangement links TRBV11-2 to TRBJ2-3, with D possibly being TRBD1 or TRBD2 (5 bases each). Trimming left V 4 bases short and J 2 bases short, with 13 bases between. Germline V gene sequence: CDR1 SGHAT, CDR2 FQNNGV. The length of the CDR3 is 15 residues. The CDR3 nucleotides are TGTGCCAGCAGCTACCGGGACGGTTCCACAGATACGCAGTATTTT. Amino acids: CASSYRDGSTDTQYF.

The CDR3 DNA reads as TGCGCCAGCAGCAGTGCGGGACGTGTCTACGAGCAGTACTTC. Translating gives CASSSAGRVYEQYF. The chain combines TRBV5-1 with TRBJ2-7; D is perhaps TRBD2 (6 bases). The V gene lost 4 bases and the J gene lost 3 bases, with 14 bases spanning the gap. This CDR3 spans 14 amino acids. The germline CDR1 and CDR2 sequences are SGHRS and YFSETQ.

There are a few counts of this clonotype. The chain employs TRBV29-1 and TRBJ1-2; D might be TRBD1 (6 bases). Trimming left V 7 bases short and J 3 bases short, with 12 bases between. The germline gives CDR1 SQVTM, CDR2 ANQGSEA. This CDR3 contains 12 residues. CDR3 nucleotides: TGCAGCGGAGTACAGGGAGACTATGGCTACACCTTC. Translation: CSGVQGDYGYTF.

In its sample, this clonotype was seen many times. The V and J genes are TRBV5-1 and TRBJ1-1, with D uncertain. Germline V gene data show CDR1 as SGHRS and CDR2 as YFSETQ. V lost 4 bases and J lost 2, with 12 bases in between. The CDR3 totals 14 residues. The CDR3 DNA reads TGCGCCAGCAGCAATTCCGGACTCAACACTGAAGCTTTCTTT. Amino acids: CASSNSGLNTEAFF.

The V gene is TRBV6-1, the J gene TRBJ1-1; D gene ambiguous. This CDR3 comprises 13 residues. V lost 4 bases, J lost 2 bases, and 8 bases lay in between. Per the germline V gene, CDR1 is MNHNS and CDR2 is SASEGT. This chain's CDR3 is CASSGMINTEAFF. The CDR3 coding sequence is TGTGCCAGCAGTGGGATGATCAACACTGAAGCTTTCTTT.

The sample holds many counts of this clonotype. Here the CDR3 reads CASNIYRDGDYGYTF. DNA for the CDR3: TGTGCCAGCAATATCTACCGGGACGGTGACTATGGCTACACCTTC. The chain combines TRBV12-3 or TRBV12-4 with TRBJ1-2; tentative D call: TRBD1 (5 bases). The ends were cut back, 7 bases at V and 3 bases at J, with 18 bases in the middle. CDR3 length equals 15 residues.

A few counts support this clonotype. The J gene is TRBJ2-5, the V gene TRBV7-8; TRBD1 matches at 8 bases. After removal of 11 bases from V and 0 bases from J, the junction contained 8 bases not matched to a gene. The CDR3 runs to 14 residues. Germline V gene data show CDR1 as SGHVS and CDR2 as FQNEAQ. The CDR3 region is CAGGTGFDQETQYF. The CDR3 DNA follows: TGTGCCGGCGGGACAGGATTCGACCAAGAGACCCAGTACTTC.